The 24 T cell receptor beta chains listed next were all sequenced from one sample in a study of regulatory T cells in long-lasting Graves disease. Time point specified: newly diagnosed GD, antithyroid drugs for less than 3 months. There was RNA extracted from PBMCs, and the TCR library was made from it. Arm-PCR of CDR3 regions and iRepertoire HTBI primers were the basis on which TCR beta libraries were built. TCRdb re-derived calls from the multiplex PCR reads in MiXCR, one entry per CDR3 protein. This sample has roughly 560,000 distinct CDR3 sequences, with 15% to 20% found just once. The data also belong to a second study, concerning T cells in Graves' hyperthyroidism and ophthalmopathy.

The input for sequencing was peripheral blood mononuclear cells (PBMCs), taken at new diagnosis, from a patient treated with antithyroid drugs. These receptors were taken from a woman aged 40-60 years with Graves disease.

The J gene is TRBJ1-3, the V gene TRBV3-1; D unresolved. This CDR3 region has 12 residues. V was cut by 0 bases and J by 8 bases, with 5 bases left in between. Germline V gives CDR1 LGHDT, CDR2 YNNKEL (reference sequence). The CDR3 region is CASSQEGYTIYF. CDR3 nucleotides: TGTGCCAGCAGCCAAGAGGGGTACACCATATATTTT.

This clonotype was counted between two and nine times. The chain uses TRBV12-3 or TRBV12-4 and TRBJ2-2; D is undetermined. V lost 9 bases, J lost 5 bases, and 10 bases lay in between. The CDR3 is 12 amino acids. The CDR3 DNA follows: TGTGCCAGTGGACCTCAGACCGGGGAGCTGTTTTTT. It codes for CASGPQTGELFF.

This clonotype has just a few counts. The chain has TRBV5-1 and TRBJ2-5; 13 bases line up with TRBD2. The J segment lost 5 bases and the V segment lost 4 bases, leaving 8 bases of the junction unmatched. The CDR3 has 16 amino acids. The germline gives CDR1 SGHRS, CDR2 YFSETQ. Written as DNA, the CDR3 is TGCGCCAGCAGCACGGGACTAGCGGGGCCGCGGGAGACCCAGTACTTC. This translates into CASSTGLAGPRETQYF.

This clonotype was found many times. V gene TRBV10-1 combines with J gene TRBJ2-7, with no clear D. Germline V gene sequence: CDR1 WNHNN, CDR2 SYGVQD (reference sequence). Trimming removed 3 bases at V and 8 bases at J, with 14 bases between. CDR3 length: 13 amino acids. The CDR3 loop is CASSEFGVTKQYF. In DNA form, the CDR3 reads TGCGCCAGCAGTGAATTTGGGGTTACGAAGCAGTACTTC.

At least ten counts were recorded for this clonotype. The chain combines TRBV20-1 with TRBJ2-7; unclear D gene. This CDR3 has 12 amino acids. Germline V lookup: CDR1 DFQATT, CDR2 SNEGSKA (reference sequence). As DNA, the CDR3 is TGCAACCTGACCCCGCCGGCCTACGAGCAGTACTTC. Translation: CNLTPPAYEQYF.

This clonotype was detected a few times. The CDR3: CASSYQPGQVTDTQYF. The CDR3, as DNA: TGTGCCAGCAGCTATCAACCGGGACAGGTGACAGATACGCAGTATTTT. This chain links TRBV7-2 with TRBJ2-3; TRBD1 matches at 8 bases. Looked up from germline, CDR1 is SGHTA and CDR2 is FQGNSA. The CDR3 covers 16 residues. With 4 bases clipped from V and 3 bases from J, the junction kept 9 bases outside the gene matches.

The table lists this clonotype with many counts. V is TRBV13 and J is TRBJ2-3; D possibly corresponds to TRBD2 (5 bases). The V end was cut by 7 bases, the J end by 6 bases, with 20 bases between. Germline CDR1 and CDR2: PRHDT and FYEKMQ (reference sequence). There are 15 residues in the CDR3. Written as DNA, the CDR3 is TGTGCCAGCAATATCAAGACTATAAGGCTGGATACGCAGTATTTT. Amino acids: CASNIKTIRLDTQYF.

The sample holds many counts of this clonotype. This chain links TRBV28 with TRBJ1-1, with TRBD1 as a possible D gene (5 bases). The CDR3 extends over 17 amino acids. The germline gives CDR1 MDHEN, CDR2 SYDVKM. V was shortened by 5 bases and J by 9 bases, with 28 bases between the two germline ends. CDR3 sequence reads: CASSHPEGRGEGKKAFF. The CDR3 bases are TGTGCCAGCAGTCACCCGGAGGGGCGAGGGGAGGGGAAAAAAGCTTTCTTT. The variable domain in full, completed from reference TRBV28 and TRBJ1-1, reads DVKVTQSSRYLVKRTGEKVFLECVQDMDHENMFWYRQDPGLGLRLIYFSYDVKMKEKGDIPEGYSVSREKKERFSLILESASTNQTSMYLCASSHPEGRGEGKKAFFGQGTRLTVV.

This clonotype showed up many times. The J gene is TRBJ1-6, the V gene TRBV3-1; D remains ambiguous. The CDR3 spans 14 residues. With 2 bases removed from V and 9 bases from J, the gap between germline ends came to 11 bases. From germline, CDR1 is LGHDT and CDR2 YNNKEL (reference sequence). CDR3 sequence: CASSQRDSSSPLHF. The CDR3 DNA reads as TGTGCCAGCAGCCAACGGGATTCCTCTTCACCCCTCCACTTT.

This clonotype occurred a few times. The CDR3 nucleotides read TGCGCCAGCAGCTTCCGGGACAGCCGGATTCACAATGAGCAGTTCTTC. Translated, it gives CASSFRDSRIHNEQFF. The rearrangement uses TRBV5-1 and TRBJ2-1; 7 bases match TRBD1. V dropped 2 bases and J dropped 5; count of bases not matched to a gene: 10. CDR1 SGHRS and CDR2 YFSETQ come from the germline V gene. CDR3 size: 16 residues.

V is TRBV5-1 and J is TRBJ2-5, with TRBD1 matching 7 bases. The CDR3 loop spans 14 amino acids. The germline gives CDR1 SGHRS, CDR2 YFSETQ. V was clipped by 4 bases and J by 5 bases; unmatched bases: 8. CDR3 DNA sequence: TGCGCCAGCAGCCGCCTAGGGGGCTCGGAGACCCAGTACTTC. This translates into CASSRLGGSETQYF.

This clonotype has at least ten counts. The CDR3 coding sequence is TGTGCCAGCAGCCAACTCCTAGGGACAGGGATCATGAACACTGAAGCTTTCTTT. Translating gives CASSQLLGTGIMNTEAFF. The rearrangement links TRBV14 to TRBJ1-1; 9 nucleotides match TRBD1. Germline CDR1 is SGHDN and CDR2 is FVKESK. Trimming cost V 2 bases and J 0 bases; bases outside gene matches: 10. The CDR3 has 18 amino acids.

The sample holds many counts of this clonotype. In DNA form, the CDR3 reads TGCAGTGGGTCGGCGGGGGCAAACAATGAGCAGTTCTTC. Residues: CSGSAGANNEQFF. This chain uses TRBV20-1 with TRBJ2-1, with D perhaps TRBD2 (7 bases). The ends were cut back, 7 bases at V and 5 bases at J, with 15 bases in the middle. Per germline, CDR1 DFQATT and CDR2 SNEGSKA (reference sequence). The CDR3 has 13 residues.

This clonotype was seen ten or more times. This chain uses TRBV6-5 with TRBJ2-3; 9 positions agree with TRBD2. The CDR3 is made up of 17 amino acids. Germline CDR1 is MNHEY and CDR2 is SVGAGI. Trimming removed 0 bases from V and 2 bases from J; junction bases left unmatched: 6. The CDR3 region has the DNA TGTGCCAGCAGTTACTCAATAGCGGGGGTTTTCACAGATACGCAGTATTTT. This gives the protein CASSYSIAGVFTDTQYF.

The sample holds many counts of this clonotype. This rearrangement joins TRBV18 to TRBJ2-7; D may be TRBD1 (6 bases). The CDR3 spans 14 residues. V was cut by 4 bases and J by 0 bases, with 10 bases left in between. CDR1 is KGHSH and CDR2 is LQKENI in the germline V gene. The CDR3 region has the DNA TGTGCCAGCTCACGACGGGACATCTCCTACGAGCAGTACTTC. This translates into CASSRRDISYEQYF. Supplemented by reference TRBV18 and TRBJ2-7, the full variable domain reads NAGVMQNPRHLVRRRGQEARLRCSPMKGHSHVYWYRQLPEEGLKFMVYLQKENIIDESGMPKERFSAEFPKEGPSILRIQQVVRGDSAAYFCASSRRDISYEQYFGPGTRLTVT.

J is TRBJ2-7 and V is TRBV20-1; D tentatively fits TRBD1 or TRBD2 (7 bases each). Germline V CDR1 and CDR2: DFQATT, SNEGSKA (reference sequence). V lost 8 bases and J lost 3, with 17 bases in between. The CDR3 extends over 13 amino acids. For the CDR3, the DNA is TGCAGTTTTCCTCAGGGGGGGGGCTACGAGCAGTACTTC. Residues: CSFPQGGGYEQYF.

This clonotype was recorded a few times. V is TRBV3-1 and J is TRBJ2-6; D is possibly TRBD2 (5 bases). The V gene lost 1 base and the J gene lost 4 bases, with 11 bases spanning the gap. The germline V gene has CDR1 LGHDT and CDR2 YNNKEL (reference sequence). The CDR3 length is 16 residues. The CDR3 DNA follows: TGTGCCAGCAGCCAAGGAGGTAGAGGGGGGGCCAACGTCCTGACTTTC. It specifies CASSQGGRGGANVLTF.

The chain combines TRBV2 with TRBJ1-1, with D possibly matching TRBD1 (5 bases). Trimming removed 8 bases at V and 9 bases at J, with 13 bases between. From germline, CDR1 is SNHLY and CDR2 FYNNEI. This CDR3 spans 11 amino acids. The CDR3 DNA is TGTGCCAGCTCCTTCGGGGCCCAAGCTTTCTTT. Protein product: CASSFGAQAFF.

This clonotype was detected many times. The chain combines TRBV10-2 with TRBJ2-1; D ambiguous. The CDR3 contains 14 residues. The V end lost 5 bases, the J end lost 6 bases, and 14 bases lay between the germline ends. Germline V lookup: CDR1 WSHSY, CDR2 SAAADI. Here the CDR3 reads CASSRPTSGNEQFF. The CDR3 nucleotides are TGCGCCAGCAGTCGCCCTACTTCGGGCAATGAGCAGTTCTTC.

This clonotype came up a few times. The chain is built from TRBV20-1 and TRBJ1-2; 10 bases agree with TRBD1. There are 17 residues in the CDR3. From germline, CDR1 is DFQATT and CDR2 SNEGSKA (reference sequence). The trim removed 0 bases at V and 8 bases at J, leaving 15 bases unmatched. CDR3 loop: CSARDLRPGTGAGGYTF. The CDR3 region has the DNA TGCAGTGCTAGAGATCTCCGTCCCGGGACAGGGGCCGGCGGCTACACCTTC.

A word on this clonotype: Its ends do not fully match the called genes, so a read error is possible. CDR3 sequence reads: CSVEGGTSGERYF. The CDR3, as DNA: TGCAGCGTTGAAGGAGGGACTAGCGGGGAGCGGTACTTC. The gene calls are TRBV29-1 and TRBJ2-7, with 13 bases fitting TRBD2. The CDR3 loop spans 13 amino acids. Germline values: CDR1 SQVTM, CDR2 ANQGSEA.

This clonotype was counted at least ten times. This chain uses TRBV7-2 with TRBJ1-5; D gene unclear. The CDR3 is made up of 14 amino acids. The germline V and J ends were trimmed by 4 bases and 3 bases, with 10 bases remaining between them. Germline V CDR1 and CDR2: SGHTA, FQGNSA. CDR3 nucleotides: TGTGCCAGCAGCTCCCGACGGACCAATCAGCCCCAGCATTTT. The encoded protein is CASSSRRTNQPQHF.

In its sample, this clonotype was seen a few times. The chain joins TRBV7-2 to TRBJ1-2, with D tentatively TRBD1 (6 bases). From germline, CDR1 is SGHTA and CDR2 FQGNSA. The CDR3 covers 13 residues. V was trimmed by 4 bases and J by 5 bases, leaving 11 bases between them. The CDR3 DNA reads as TGTGCCAGCAGCTACGGACAGATGTATGGCTACACCTTC. Its translation: CASSYGQMYGYTF.

The chain has TRBV5-1 and TRBJ2-5; the D is unclear. This CDR3 has 15 residues. V lost 0 bases and J 5 bases, leaving 14 bases between the germline ends. Germline lookup yields CDR1 SGHRS and CDR2 YFSETQ. CDR3 DNA sequence: TGCGCCAGCAGCTTGGAGCTGGGTGTTCGGGAGACCCAGTACTTC. Protein sequence: CASSLELGVRETQYF.